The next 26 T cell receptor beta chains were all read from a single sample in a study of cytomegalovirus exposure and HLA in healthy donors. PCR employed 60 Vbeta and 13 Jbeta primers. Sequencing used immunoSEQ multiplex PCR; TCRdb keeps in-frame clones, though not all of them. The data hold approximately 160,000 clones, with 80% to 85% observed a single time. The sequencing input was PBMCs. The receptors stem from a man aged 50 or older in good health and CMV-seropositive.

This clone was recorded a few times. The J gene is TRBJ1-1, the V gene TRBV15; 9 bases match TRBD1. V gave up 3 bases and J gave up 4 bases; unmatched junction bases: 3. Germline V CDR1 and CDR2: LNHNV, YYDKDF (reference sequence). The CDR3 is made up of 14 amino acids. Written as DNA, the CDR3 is TGTGCCACCAGCAGGGCGACAGGGGGCACTGAAGCTTTCTTT. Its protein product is CATSRATGGTEAFF. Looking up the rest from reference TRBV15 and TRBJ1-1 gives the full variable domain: DAMVIQNPRYQVTQFGKPVTLSCSQTLNHNVMYWYQQKSSQAPKLLFHYYDKDFNNEADTPDNFQSRRPNTSFCFLDIRSPGLGDTAMYLCATSRATGGTEAFFGQGTRLTVV.

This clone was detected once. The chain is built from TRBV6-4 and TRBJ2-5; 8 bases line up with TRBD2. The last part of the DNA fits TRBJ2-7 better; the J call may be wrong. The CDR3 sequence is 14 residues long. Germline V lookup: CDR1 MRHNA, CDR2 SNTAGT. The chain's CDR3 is CASSDSGRSYEQYF. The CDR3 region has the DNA TGTGCCAGCAGTGACAGCGGGAGATCCTACGAGCAGTACTTC.

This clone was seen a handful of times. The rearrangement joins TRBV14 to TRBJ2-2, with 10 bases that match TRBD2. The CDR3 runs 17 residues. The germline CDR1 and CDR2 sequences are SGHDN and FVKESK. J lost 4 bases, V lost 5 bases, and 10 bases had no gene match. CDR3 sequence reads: CASSSPPSGGITGELFF. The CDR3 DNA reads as TGTGCCAGCAGCTCACCTCCTAGCGGGGGCATCACCGGGGAGCTGTTTTTT.

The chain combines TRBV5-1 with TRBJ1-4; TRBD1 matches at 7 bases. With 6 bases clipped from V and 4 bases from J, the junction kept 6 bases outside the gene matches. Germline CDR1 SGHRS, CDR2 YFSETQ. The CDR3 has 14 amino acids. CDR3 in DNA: TGCGCCAGCACCGTGACAGGGATTAATGAAAAACTGTTTTTT. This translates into CASTVTGINEKLFF. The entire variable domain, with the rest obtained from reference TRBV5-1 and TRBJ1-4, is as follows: KAGVTQTPRYLIKTRGQQVTLSCSPISGHRSVSWYQQTPGQGLQFLFEYFSETQRNKGNFPGRFSGRQFSNSRSEMNVSTLELGDSALYLCASTVTGINEKLFFGSGTQLSVL.

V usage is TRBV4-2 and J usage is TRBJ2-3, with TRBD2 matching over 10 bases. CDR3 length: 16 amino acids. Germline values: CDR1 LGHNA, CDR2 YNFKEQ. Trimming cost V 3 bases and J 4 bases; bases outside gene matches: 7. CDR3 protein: CASSHFGTSASDTQYF. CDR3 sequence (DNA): TGTGCCAGCAGCCATTTCGGGACTAGCGCATCAGATACGCAGTATTTT.

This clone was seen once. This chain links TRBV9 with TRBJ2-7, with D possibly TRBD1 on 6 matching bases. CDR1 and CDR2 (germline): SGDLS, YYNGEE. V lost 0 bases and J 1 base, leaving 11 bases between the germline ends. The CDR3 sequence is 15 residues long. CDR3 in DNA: TGTGCCAGCAGCGTAGCCGGGACACGATCCTACGAGCAGTACTTC. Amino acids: CASSVAGTRSYEQYF.

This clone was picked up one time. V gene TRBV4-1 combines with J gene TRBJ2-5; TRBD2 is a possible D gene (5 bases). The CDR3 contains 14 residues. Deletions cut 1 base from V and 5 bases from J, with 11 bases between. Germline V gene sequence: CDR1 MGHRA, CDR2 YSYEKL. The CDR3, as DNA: TGCGCCAGCAGCCAAGTGCTGACGGGGGAGACCCAGTACTTC. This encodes CASSQVLTGETQYF.

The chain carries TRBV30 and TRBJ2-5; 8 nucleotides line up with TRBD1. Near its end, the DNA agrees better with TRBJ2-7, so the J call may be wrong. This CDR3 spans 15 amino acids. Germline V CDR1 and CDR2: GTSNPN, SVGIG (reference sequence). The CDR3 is CAWRTGTGLVYEQYF. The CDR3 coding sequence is TGTGCCTGGAGAACCGGGACAGGCCTTGTATACGAGCAGTACTTC.

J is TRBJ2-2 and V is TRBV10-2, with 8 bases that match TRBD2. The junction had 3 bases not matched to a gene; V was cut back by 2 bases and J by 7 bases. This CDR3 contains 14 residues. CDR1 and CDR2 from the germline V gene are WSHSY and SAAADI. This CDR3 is CASSEVGTSGELFF. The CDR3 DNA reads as TGCGCCAGCAGTGAGGTTGGGACTAGCGGGGAGCTGTTTTTT.

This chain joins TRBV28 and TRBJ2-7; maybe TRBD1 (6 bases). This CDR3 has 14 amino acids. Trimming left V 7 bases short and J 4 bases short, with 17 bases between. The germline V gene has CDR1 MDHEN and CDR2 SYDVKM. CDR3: CASKGPLRGYEQYF. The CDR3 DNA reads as TGTGCCAGCAAAGGTCCTCTCAGGGGTTACGAGCAGTACTTC.

This chain's CDR3 is CASSLAGAKDNEQFF. The CDR3, as DNA: TGTGCCAGCAGTTTAGCGGGGGCCAAGGACAATGAGCAGTTCTTC. The J gene is TRBJ2-1, the V gene TRBV27; weak D call: TRBD2 (7 bases). V shed 2 bases and J shed 5 bases, with 13 bases lying between them. Germline V gene lookup returns CDR1 MNHEY and CDR2 SMNVEV (reference sequence). CDR3 length equals 15 residues.

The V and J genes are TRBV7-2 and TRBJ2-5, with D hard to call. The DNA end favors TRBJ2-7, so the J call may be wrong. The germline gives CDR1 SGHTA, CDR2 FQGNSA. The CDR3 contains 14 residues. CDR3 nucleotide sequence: TGTGCCAGCAGCTTAGCGAGACAATCCTACGAGCAGTACTTC. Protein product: CASSLARQSYEQYF.

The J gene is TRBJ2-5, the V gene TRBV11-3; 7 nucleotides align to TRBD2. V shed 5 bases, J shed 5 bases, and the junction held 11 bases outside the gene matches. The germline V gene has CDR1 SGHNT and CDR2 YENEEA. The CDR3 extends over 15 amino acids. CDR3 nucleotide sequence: TGTGCCAGCAGCCTAACCGCCGGGGGGTGGGAGACCCAGTACTTC. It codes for CASSLTAGGWETQYF. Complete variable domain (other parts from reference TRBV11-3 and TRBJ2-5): EAGVVQSPRYKIIEKKQPVAFWCNPISGHNTLYWYLQNLGQGPELLIRYENEEAVDDSQLPKDRFSAERLKGVDSTLKIQPAELGDSAVYLCASSLTAGGWETQYFGPGTRLLVL.

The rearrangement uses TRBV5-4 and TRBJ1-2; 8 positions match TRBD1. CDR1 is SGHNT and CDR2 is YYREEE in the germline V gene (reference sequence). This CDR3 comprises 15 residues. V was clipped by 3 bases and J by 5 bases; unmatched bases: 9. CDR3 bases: TGTGCCAGCAGCTCTGTGGACAGGGATGGGTATGGCTACACCTTC. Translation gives CASSSVDRDGYGYTF.

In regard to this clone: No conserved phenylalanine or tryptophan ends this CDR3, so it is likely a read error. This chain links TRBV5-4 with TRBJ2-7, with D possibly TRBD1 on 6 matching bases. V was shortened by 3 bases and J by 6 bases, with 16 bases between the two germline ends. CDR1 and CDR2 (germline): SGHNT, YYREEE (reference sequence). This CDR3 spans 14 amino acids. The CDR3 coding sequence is TGTGCCAGCAGCTCTGGGGGCCCGTCGCTCGAGCAGTACCTC. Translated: CASSSGGPSLEQYL.

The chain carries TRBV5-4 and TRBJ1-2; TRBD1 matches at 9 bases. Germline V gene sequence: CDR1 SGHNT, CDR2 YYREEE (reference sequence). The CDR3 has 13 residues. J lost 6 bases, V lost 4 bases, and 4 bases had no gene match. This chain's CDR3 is CASSIQGADGYTF. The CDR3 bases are TGTGCCAGCAGCATACAGGGGGCGGATGGCTACACCTTC.

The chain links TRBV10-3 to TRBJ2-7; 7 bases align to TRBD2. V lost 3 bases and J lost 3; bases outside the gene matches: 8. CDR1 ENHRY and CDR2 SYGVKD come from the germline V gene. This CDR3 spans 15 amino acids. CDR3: CAISDGLADGYEQYF. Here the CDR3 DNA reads TGTGCCATCAGTGACGGTCTAGCGGACGGCTACGAGCAGTACTTC.

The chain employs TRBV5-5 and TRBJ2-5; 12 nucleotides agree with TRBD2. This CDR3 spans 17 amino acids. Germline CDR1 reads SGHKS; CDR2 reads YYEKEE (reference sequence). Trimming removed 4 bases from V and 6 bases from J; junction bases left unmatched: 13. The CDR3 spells CASSTSPSGGGRKTQYF. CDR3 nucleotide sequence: TGTGCCAGCAGCACATCCCCTAGCGGGGGGGGCAGGAAGACCCAGTACTTC.

CDR3 DNA: TGCGCCAGCAGCTCAAGCGGGAGCCCCCAAGAGACCCAGTACTTC. It encodes CASSSSGSPQETQYF. The chain has TRBV5-1 and TRBJ2-5, with TRBD2 identical over 8 bases. The CDR3 length is 15 residues. V lost 3 bases, J lost 1 base, and 5 bases stayed unmatched. Germline CDR1 is SGHRS and CDR2 is YFSETQ.

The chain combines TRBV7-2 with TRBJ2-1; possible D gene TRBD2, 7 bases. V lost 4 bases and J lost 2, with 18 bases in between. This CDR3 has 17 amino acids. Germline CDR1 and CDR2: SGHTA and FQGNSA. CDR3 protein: CASSWSGGGGTYNEQFF. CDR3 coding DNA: TGTGCCAGCAGCTGGAGCGGAGGGGGAGGGACCTACAATGAGCAGTTCTTC.

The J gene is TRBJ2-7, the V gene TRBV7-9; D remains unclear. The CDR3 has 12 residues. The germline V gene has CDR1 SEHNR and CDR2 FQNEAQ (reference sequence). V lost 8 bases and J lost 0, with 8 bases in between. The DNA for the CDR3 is TGTGCCAGCGGCCCTTCCTCCTACGAGCAGTACTTC. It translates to CASGPSSYEQYF.

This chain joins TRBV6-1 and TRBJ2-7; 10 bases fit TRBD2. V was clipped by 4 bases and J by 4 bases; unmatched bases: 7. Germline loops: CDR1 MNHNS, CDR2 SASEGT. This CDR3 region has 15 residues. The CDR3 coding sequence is TGTGCCAGCAGTGTTTCTAGCGGGGGTACTTACGAGCAGTACTTC. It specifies CASSVSSGGTYEQYF.

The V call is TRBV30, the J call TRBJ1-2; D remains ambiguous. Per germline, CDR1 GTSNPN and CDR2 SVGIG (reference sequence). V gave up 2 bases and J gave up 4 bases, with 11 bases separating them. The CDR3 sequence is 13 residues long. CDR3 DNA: TGTGCCTGGAGTCCAGGTAGAGTCTATGGCTACACCTTC. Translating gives CAWSPGRVYGYTF.

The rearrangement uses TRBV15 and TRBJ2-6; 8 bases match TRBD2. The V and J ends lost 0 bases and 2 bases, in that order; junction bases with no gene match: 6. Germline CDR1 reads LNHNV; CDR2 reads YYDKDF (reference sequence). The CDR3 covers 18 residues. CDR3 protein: CATSRDRGRGAGANVLTF. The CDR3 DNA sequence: TGTGCCACCAGCAGAGATCGCGGGCGGGGGGCTGGGGCCAACGTCCTGACTTTC.

The CDR3 is CASSPNRGITEAFF. CDR3 nucleotide sequence: TGTGCCAGCAGTCCCAACAGGGGGATCACTGAAGCTTTCTTT. The chain uses TRBV28 and TRBJ1-1; 8 nucleotides match TRBD1. Losses at the gene ends were 5 bases for V and 4 bases for J; bases not matched to a gene: 6. Germline V gene lookup returns CDR1 MDHEN and CDR2 SYDVKM. CDR3 length: 14 residues.

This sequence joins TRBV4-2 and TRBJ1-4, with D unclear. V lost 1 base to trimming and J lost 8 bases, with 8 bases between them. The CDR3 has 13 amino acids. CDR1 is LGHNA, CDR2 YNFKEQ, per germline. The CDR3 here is CASSQGVAEKLFF. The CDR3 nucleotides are TGTGCCAGCAGCCAAGGAGTTGCGGAAAAACTGTTTTTT.